This TCR beta chain was documented in a study of CD8 T cells in Susac syndrome (dated by TCRdb to the late 2010s). Background for the entire study: The study used repertoire sequencing to test whether antigen drove CD8+ T cell activation and differentiation in Susac syndrome. CD8+ T cell repertoire clonality was compared between approximately 12 healthy donors, approximately 14 Susac syndrome patients and 15 or so multiple sclerosis patients. Study-wide findings and limitations: The study acknowledged that relatively few individuals were included in the TCR sequencing and HLA analysis.

The CDR3 covers 18 residues, taking in both the cysteine and the phenylalanine. Only the CDR3 DNA is retained, 54 bases long and in frame from the first base. Taken from the germline V gene, the CDR1 and CDR2 loops are SQVTM and ANQGSEA. Here V drops 7 bases and J drops 0 bases, and the junction holds 11 bases not matched to any gene. Peripheral blood CD8+ and CD4+ T cells from healthy donors, Susac syndrome patients and multiple sclerosis patients were profiled using high-throughput TCR beta sequencing. The multiple sclerosis controls were treatment-naive patients who had stable or active relapsing-remitting disease and met the revised McDonald criteria. Bulk CD8+ and CD4+ T cells were purified by magnetic negative isolation, whereas CD8+ TEMRA cells were enriched by FACS. Blood was collected in EDTA tubes and processed within 24 hours, with PBMCs isolated through density gradient centrifugation. PBMCs intended for TCR sequencing were cryopreserved in liquid nitrogen and were subsequently thawed in a 37 degrees C water bath. A purity of at least 90% was achieved for sorted or isolated CD4+, CD8+ and CD8+ TEMRA cells.

Of note for this clonotype: The antigen it binds to is not known. No base-level quality is on record; no much larger clone is a single base apart.

RNA was extracted using the RNeasy kit, and roughly 0.5 to 1 microgram was reverse transcribed with random hexamers. The immunoSEQ multiplex PCR assay, which covers 54 Vbeta and 13 Jbeta segments, was used to amplify TCR beta CDR3 regions. Bias from PCR amplification was corrected by using a synthetic template baseline for primer optimization and for computational correction. As for the authors' bioinformatics: Only productive sequences were kept, with reads annotated to V, D and J genes according to IMGT and analyzed in immunoSEQ Analyzer. Clonality was computed as one minus Shannon entropy normalized by log2 of the number of productive unique sequences. For each patient and control, public and private clones were evaluated within the 100 most prevalent clones. Susac-specific clones were defined as absent from healthy and MS cohorts, about 1,000 published viral clones and other ImmuneACCESS disease sequences. TCRdb took the public reads, trimmed them with fastp at Q25, ran MiXCR for clone calling and kept in-frame beta chains. Each CDR3 protein gets just one entry, which takes the most common genes and DNA from the rows behind it. The V and J calls shown here were made by TCRdb, not taken from the authors' results. This sample has roughly 200,000 distinct CDR3 sequences in its table, and about 95% of those were observed once. The ten largest clones capture less than 0.2% of the sample.

The sequence joins TRBV29-1 to TRBJ2-1; 14 central bases correspond to TRBD2. This clonotype was obtained from a human donor with multiple sclerosis. Sequenced sample: CD8+ T cells from PBMCs. The CDR3 region: CSGTGTSGSSSSYNEQFF. The DNA sequence reads TGCAGCGGGACCGGGACTAGCGGGAGCTCAAGCTCCTACAATGAGCAGTTCTTC.